Shown below are 18 T cell receptor beta chains from a single sample sequenced in a study of beta chain features in type 1 diabetes. What these receptors recognize is not known. Investigators reverse transcribed all isolated RNA, so they sequenced expressed TCRB transcripts. The assay was immunoSEQ multiplex PCR, and TCRdb's table has in-frame clones only and misses some. Of approximately 260,000 clones in the sample, over 20% were seen once. General observations from the study: Among all four CD4+ subsets, Type 1 diabetes patients had TCRB CDR3s that were moderately but significantly shorter.

The sample taken for sequencing was naive CD4+ T cells from blood. The origin of the receptors is a woman aged 40 to 49 with type 1 diabetes.

As DNA, the CDR3 is TGTGCCTGGAGTGAACTAGCGGGAATCAATGAGCAGTTCTTC. Translated, it gives CAWSELAGINEQFF. The chain couples TRBV30 to TRBJ2-1; 10 bases are shared with TRBD2. CDR1 is GTSNPN and CDR2 is SVGIG in the germline V gene (reference sequence). This CDR3 has 14 residues. V trimming: 1 base; J trimming: 6 bases; junction bases outside the gene matches: 3.

This clone was observed a few times. The gene calls are TRBV5-1 and TRBJ2-1; D might be TRBD2 (5 bases). Per germline, CDR1 SGHRS and CDR2 YFSETQ. The length of the CDR3 is 13 residues. Between the trimmed V and J ends, which lost 0 bases and 10 bases, there was a span of 11 bases. CDR3: CASSLAGGREQFF. The DNA of the CDR3 is TGCGCCAGCAGCTTGGCCGGAGGCAGAGAGCAGTTCTTC.

This clone was counted a few times. This sequence joins TRBV15 and TRBJ2-1; a possible D gene is TRBD2 (6 bases). There are 12 residues in the CDR3. Germline V CDR1 and CDR2: LNHNV, YYDKDF (reference sequence). The ends were cut back, 3 bases at V and 6 bases at J, with 6 bases in the middle. The CDR3 region is CATSRGGNEQFF. The CDR3 DNA sequence: TGTGCCACCAGCAGGGGGGGCAATGAGCAGTTCTTC.

This sequence joins TRBV29-1 and TRBJ1-2; weak D call: TRBD1 (6 bases). Germline V gene lookup returns CDR1 SQVTM and CDR2 ANQGSEA. Trimming removed 4 bases at V and 4 bases at J, with 13 bases between. This CDR3 is built from 13 residues. This chain's CDR3 is CSVGRTEIYGYTF. In DNA form, the CDR3 reads TGCAGCGTTGGCCGGACAGAAATCTATGGCTACACCTTC. The whole variable domain, remainder taken from reference TRBV29-1 and TRBJ1-2, is SAVISQKPSRDICQRGTSLTIQCQVDSQVTMMFWYRQQPGQSLTLIATANQGSEATYESGFVIDKFPISRPNLTFSTLTVSNMSPEDSSIYLCSVGRTEIYGYTFGSGTRLTVV.

This rearrangement joins TRBV2 to TRBJ1-5; 9 nucleotides align to TRBD1. V gave up 5 bases and J gave up 2 bases; unmatched junction bases: 4. CDR3 length equals 15 residues. The germline V gene has CDR1 SNHLY and CDR2 FYNNEI. The CDR3 DNA is TGTGCCAGCAGTTTGGACAGGGGAGGCAATCAGCCCCAGCATTTT. This sequence encodes CASSLDRGGNQPQHF. The whole variable domain, remainder taken from reference TRBV2 and TRBJ1-5, is EPEVTQTPSHQVTQMGQEVILRCVPISNHLYFYWYRQILGQKVEFLVSFYNNEISEKSEIFDDQFSVERPDGSNFTLKIRSTKLEDSAMYFCASSLDRGGNQPQHFGDGTRLSIL.

The V call is TRBV15, the J call TRBJ2-2; D remains ambiguous. V was pared by 0 bases and J by 4 bases, with 9 bases between. The CDR3 runs 15 residues. Per the germline V gene, CDR1 is LNHNV and CDR2 is YYDKDF (reference sequence). CDR3 loop: CATSRDGPFTGELFF. Written as DNA, the CDR3 is TGTGCCACCAGCAGAGATGGGCCGTTCACCGGGGAGCTGTTTTTT.

This clone turned up a few times. This rearrangement joins TRBV5-6 to TRBJ1-5; tentative D call: TRBD1 (6 bases). Trimming pared 3 bases from V and 4 bases from J, leaving 14 bases between. Germline CDR1 reads SGHDT; CDR2 reads YYEEEE. The CDR3 runs to 15 residues. The CDR3 region has the DNA TGTGCCAGCAGCTCCAGGGGCCCTACTAATCAGCCCCAGCATTTT. Translating it yields CASSSRGPTNQPQHF.

This clone was counted a few times. The chain is built from TRBV9 and TRBJ2-2, with D maybe TRBD1 (6 bases). V lost 3 bases and J lost 1, with 7 bases in between. Germline-derived CDR1 and CDR2 are SGDLS and YYNGEE. The CDR3 is 14 amino acids. As DNA, the CDR3 is TGTGCCAGCAGCGAGGGACAGAACACCGGGGAGCTGTTTTTT. It yields the protein CASSEGQNTGELFF.

The V gene is TRBV9, the J gene TRBJ2-1; TRBD2 matches at 10 bases. CDR3 size: 14 residues. V was pared by 4 bases and J by 10 bases, with 8 bases of the junction left unmatched. The germline CDR1 and CDR2 sequences are SGDLS and YYNGEE. CDR3 sequence (DNA): TGTGCCAGCAGCTTCCGGACTAGCGGAGCCGAGCAGTTCTTC. Its protein product is CASSFRTSGAEQFF.

The chain links TRBV19 to TRBJ2-1, with 8 bases aligning to TRBD1. The CDR3 has 16 amino acids. The J segment lost 1 base and the V segment lost 1 base, leaving 3 bases of the junction unmatched. Per germline, CDR1 LNHDA and CDR2 SQIVND (reference sequence). CDR3 loop: CASSIVQGGSYNEQFF. The CDR3 nucleotides are TGTGCCAGTAGTATAGTACAGGGGGGTTCCTACAATGAGCAGTTCTTC.

This clone was found a few times. The chain combines TRBV30 with TRBJ1-1; TRBD1 matches 7 bases. The CDR3 consists of 13 residues. The ends lost 7 bases at V and 4 bases at J; junction bases unmatched: 9. Germline assignment: CDR1 GTSNPN and CDR2 SVGIG (reference sequence). The CDR3 loop reads CASTRGQGTEAFF. The CDR3, as DNA: TGTGCCTCTACAAGGGGGCAAGGCACTGAAGCTTTCTTT.

This clone was found a few times. The chain links TRBV29-1 to TRBJ2-5; tentative D call: TRBD2 (7 bases). V lost 7 bases, J lost 4 bases, and 13 bases lay in between. The germline V gene has CDR1 SQVTM and CDR2 ANQGSEA. The CDR3 totals 12 residues. CDR3 coding DNA: TGCAGCGCCCGAGGGGGGGGAGAGACCCAGTACTTC. Its protein is CSARGGGETQYF.

There are a few counts of this clone. The chain joins TRBV27 to TRBJ2-1, with 7 positions matching TRBD1. This CDR3 has 16 amino acids. After removal of 5 bases from V and 8 bases from J, the junction contained 15 bases not matched to a gene. Looked up from germline, CDR1 is MNHEY and CDR2 is SMNVEV (reference sequence). The CDR3, as DNA: TGTGCCAGCAGTCCGAGTACAGGGGTCGGTATGGATGAGCAGTTCTTC. This codes for CASSPSTGVGMDEQFF.

V is TRBV4-2 and J is TRBJ2-7, with a weak D call TRBD2 (7 bases). CDR1 and CDR2 from the germline V gene are LGHNA and YNFKEQ. The CDR3 length is 16 residues. V was trimmed by 1 base and J by 6 bases, leaving 19 bases between them. The CDR3 here is CASSQGVGGGVGEQYF. Here the CDR3 DNA reads TGTGCCAGCAGCCAAGGTGTGGGGGGGGGCGTAGGCGAGCAGTACTTC.

V is TRBV2 and J is TRBJ2-5, with 10 bases fitting TRBD2. The CDR3 runs 13 residues. The junction had 4 bases not matched to a gene; V was cut back by 7 bases and J by 5 bases. Per germline, CDR1 SNHLY and CDR2 FYNNEI. Here the CDR3 reads CASMGLAMETQYF. The CDR3 nucleotides are TGTGCCAGCATGGGACTAGCGATGGAGACCCAGTACTTC. The full variable domain, completed using reference TRBV2 and TRBJ2-5, is EPEVTQTPSHQVTQMGQEVILRCVPISNHLYFYWYRQILGQKVEFLVSFYNNEISEKSEIFDDQFSVERPDGSNFTLKIRSTKLEDSAMYFCASMGLAMETQYFGPGTRLLVL.

The chain is built from TRBV10-3 and TRBJ2-1; possibly TRBD1 for D (6 bases). Germline V gene sequence: CDR1 ENHRY, CDR2 SYGVKD. Trimming took off 3 bases at V and 10 bases at J, with 16 bases between the two ends. The CDR3 runs to 14 residues. CDR3 amino acids: CAISEDRSGWEQFF. The CDR3 DNA is TGTGCCATCAGTGAAGACAGGTCGGGATGGGAGCAGTTCTTC.

This clone was found a few times. The chain carries TRBV29-1 and TRBJ2-1; D remains unclear. This CDR3 spans 15 amino acids. Trimming took 4 bases from V and 0 from J, leaving 13 bases between them. Germline V gene sequence: CDR1 SQVTM, CDR2 ANQGSEA. CDR3 protein: CSVGAQWSSYNEQFF. Here the CDR3 DNA reads TGCAGCGTTGGCGCGCAATGGAGCTCCTACAATGAGCAGTTCTTC.

In its sample, this clone was seen a few times. The chain recombines TRBV5-4 with TRBJ1-1, with 9 bases identical to TRBD1. The CDR3 is made up of 14 amino acids. Germline V CDR1 and CDR2: SGHNT, YYREEE (reference sequence). J lost 5 bases, V lost 4 bases, and 6 bases had no gene match. CDR3 loop: CASSGQGLGTEAFF. The CDR3 coding sequence is TGTGCCAGCAGCGGACAGGGGTTGGGAACTGAAGCTTTCTTT.